Listed below are T cell receptor beta chains from one sample, sequenced in a study of prognosis after radiotherapy for stage I lung cancer. TCRdb re-derived calls from the multiplex PCR reads in MiXCR, one entry per CDR3 protein. The table has around 51,000 distinct CDR3 sequences, about a third seen once. The specimen comprised PBMCs, sampled before or after stereotactic body radiation therapy (not recorded which). The receptor set was obtained from a donor over 45 with non-small cell lung cancer. CDR3s include the opening cysteine and the closing phenylalanine or tryptophan. D genes are given only for firm matches. Not every row has a clone size; where given, it reads once, few, many or a size class.

d_gene: NA; v_gene: TRBV4-3; j_gene: TRBJ2-7; abundance: many; CDR3aa: CASSQSGSIAAEQYF; CDR3nt: TGCGCCAGCAGCCAATCCGGGAGTATCGCTGCCGAGCAGTACTTC
d_gene: NA; v_gene: TRBV20-1; j_gene: TRBJ1-5; abundance: many; CDR3aa: CSARVFRDYYNQPQHF; CDR3nt: TGCAGTGCTAGGGTCTTCCGGGACTATTACAATCAGCCCCAGCATTTT
d_gene: NA; v_gene: TRBV9; j_gene: TRBJ1-3; abundance: NA; CDR3aa: CASIGWVAPGNTIYF; CDR3nt: TGTGCCAGCATCGGGTGGGTGGCCCCTGGAAACACCATATATTTT
d_gene: NA; v_gene: TRBV7-2; j_gene: TRBJ1-5; abundance: once; CDR3aa: CASSRPSGSGTDTQHF; CDR3nt: TGTGCCAGCAGCCGTCCCAGCGGTAGTGGCACAGATACGCAGCATTTT
d_gene: NA; v_gene: TRBV5-5; j_gene: TRBJ2-3; abundance: many; CDR3aa: CASSGGVRFPDTQYF; CDR3nt: TGTGCCAGCAGCGGGGGAGTAAGGTTCCCAGATACGCAGTATTTT
d_gene: NA; v_gene: TRBV14; j_gene: TRBJ2-3; abundance: many; CDR3aa: CASSQDRASTQYF; CDR3nt: TGTGCCAGCAGCCAAGATAGGGCCAGTACGCAGTATTTT
d_gene: NA; v_gene: TRBV10-3; j_gene: TRBJ1-4; abundance: many; CDR3aa: CAISQQRENEKLFF; CDR3nt: TGTGCCATCAGTCAACAGCGTGAGAATGAAAAACTGTTTTTT
d_gene: NA; v_gene: TRBV27; j_gene: TRBJ2-4; abundance: many; CDR3aa: CASKPTGELAKNIQYF; CDR3nt: TGTGCCAGCAAGCCTACAGGAGAACTAGCCAAAAACATTCAGTACTTC
d_gene: NA; v_gene: TRBV12-3/TRBV12-4; j_gene: TRBJ1-1; abundance: NA; CDR3aa: CASRLRGGTNTESFF; CDR3nt: TGTGCCAGCAGACTTAGGGGGGGGACGAACACTGAATCTTTCTTT
d_gene: NA; v_gene: TRBV5-1; j_gene: TRBJ2-5; abundance: many; CDR3aa: CASSLEWVFKTQYF; CDR3nt: TGCGCCAGCAGCTTGGAATGGGTCTTCAAGACCCAGTACTTC
d_gene: TRBD2; v_gene: TRBV6-4; j_gene: TRBJ2-1; abundance: once; CDR3aa: CASRLGSGSRRGLNKQFF; CDR3nt: TGTGCCAGCAGACTAGGTAGCGGGAGCCGCCGGGGCCTAAATAAGCAGTTCTTC
d_gene: NA; v_gene: TRBV15; j_gene: TRBJ2-3; abundance: many; CDR3aa: CATSKGKDTQYF; CDR3nt: TGTGCCACCAGCAAGGGTAAAGATACGCAGTATTTT
d_gene: NA; v_gene: TRBV5-6; j_gene: TRBJ2-3; abundance: NA; CDR3aa: CASSLGRTVTDTKYF; CDR3nt: TGTGCCAGCAGCTTGGGCCGGACGGTCACAGATACGAAGTATTTT
d_gene: NA; v_gene: TRBV7-3; j_gene: TRBJ2-2; abundance: NA; CDR3aa: CASSLMRPGELLF; CDR3nt: TGCGCCAGCAGCTTAATGCGTCCCGGGGAGCTGCTTTTT
d_gene: NA; v_gene: TRBV4-1; j_gene: TRBJ1-1; abundance: few; CDR3aa: CASSHREGAEGLAEAFF; CDR3nt: TGCGCCAGCAGCCACCGAGAGGGAGCCGAGGGGTTAGCTGAAGCTTTCTTT
d_gene: NA; v_gene: TRBV5-1; j_gene: TRBJ1-1; abundance: NA; CDR3aa: CASSLLGETEAFF; CDR3nt: TGCGCCAGCAGCTTGCTGGGCGAAACTGAAGCTTTCTTT
d_gene: TRBD1; v_gene: TRBV27; j_gene: TRBJ2-7; abundance: NA; CDR3aa: CASIRDSGPTDPYEQYF; CDR3nt: TGTGCCAGCATCCGGGACAGTGGGCCCACCGACCCCTACGAGCAGTACTTC
d_gene: NA; v_gene: TRBV24-1; j_gene: TRBJ1-2; abundance: many; CDR3aa: CATSPRNNYGYTF; CDR3nt: TGTGCCACCAGCCCTCGTAATAACTATGGCTACACCTTC
d_gene: TRBD2; v_gene: TRBV25-1; j_gene: TRBJ2-1; abundance: many; CDR3aa: CASSDVFGTSLDEQFF; CDR3nt: TGTGCCAGCAGTGATGTTTTTGGGACTAGTCTCGATGAGCAGTTCTTC
d_gene: NA; v_gene: TRBV30; j_gene: TRBJ1-2; abundance: many; CDR3aa: CAWSRPGVNYGYTF; CDR3nt: TGTGCCTGGAGCCGGCCAGGGGTTAACTATGGCTACACCTTC
d_gene: NA; v_gene: TRBV19; j_gene: TRBJ2-7; abundance: NA; CDR3aa: CSLGPSYEQYF; CDR3nt: TGTTCCTTAGGCCCCTCCTACGAGCAGTACTTC
d_gene: NA; v_gene: TRBV2; j_gene: TRBJ1-1; abundance: NA; CDR3aa: CASSEGGGGDTEAFF; CDR3nt: TGTGCCAGCAGTGAAGGGGGGGGGGGGGACACTGAAGCTTTCTTT
d_gene: TRBD1; v_gene: TRBV20-1; j_gene: TRBJ1-5; abundance: many; CDR3aa: CSASAFVMTGLRASNQPQHF; CDR3nt: TGCAGTGCCAGCGCCTTCGTCATGACAGGGCTTAGGGCGAGCAATCAGCCCCAGCATTTT
d_gene: NA; v_gene: TRBV9; j_gene: TRBJ2-2; abundance: NA; CDR3aa: CASDAGTFNTGELFF; CDR3nt: TGTGCCAGCGACGCCGGGACATTTAACACTGGCGAGCTGTTTTTT
d_gene: TRBD1; v_gene: TRBV24-1; j_gene: TRBJ2-1; abundance: many; CDR3aa: CATSPTGTGQKNEQFF; CDR3nt: TGTGCCACCAGCCCCACGGGGACAGGACAGAAGAATGAGCAGTTCTTC
d_gene: NA; v_gene: TRBV27; j_gene: TRBJ1-5; abundance: many; CDR3aa: CASSLSPGGRNQPQHF; CDR3nt: TGTGCCAGCAGTTTATCCCCCGGCGGACGCAATCAGCCCCAGCATTTT
d_gene: NA; v_gene: TRBV28; j_gene: TRBJ1-2; abundance: many; CDR3aa: CASSRPGQIVSYTF; CDR3nt: TGTGCCAGCAGCCGACCCGGACAGATTGTGAGCTACACCTTC
d_gene: NA; v_gene: TRBV3-1; j_gene: TRBJ2-5; abundance: NA; CDR3aa: CASSRSTVAQETHYF; CDR3nt: TGTGCCAGCAGCCGGTCGACAGTGGCTCAAGAGACCCATTACTTC
d_gene: NA; v_gene: TRBV7-9; j_gene: TRBJ2-4; abundance: NA; CDR3aa: CASSLRVGVYKNIQYF; CDR3nt: TGTGCCAGCAGCCTTAGGGTAGGGGTCTACAAAAACATTCAGTACTTC
d_gene: NA; v_gene: TRBV6-1; j_gene: TRBJ1-2; abundance: many; CDR3aa: CASRGTGQKLGYTF; CDR3nt: TGTGCCAGCAGGGGAACAGGACAGAAACTTGGCTACACCTTC
d_gene: TRBD2; v_gene: TRBV11-2; j_gene: TRBJ2-7; abundance: many; CDR3aa: CASSSRWLAGVSEQYF; CDR3nt: TGTGCCAGCAGCTCAAGGTGGCTAGCGGGAGTATCCGAGCAGTACTTC
d_gene: TRBD1; v_gene: TRBV15; j_gene: TRBJ2-2; abundance: few; CDR3aa: CATSRARTGGPYTGELFF; CDR3nt: TGTGCCACTAGCAGAGCCAGGACAGGGGGCCCGTACACCGGGGAGCTGTTTTTT
d_gene: TRBD2; v_gene: TRBV7-2; j_gene: TRBJ2-2; abundance: many; CDR3aa: CASSFSGRALSGELFF; CDR3nt: TGTGCCAGCAGCTTTAGCGGGAGGGCCCTGTCCGGGGAGCTGTTTTTT
d_gene: TRBD2; v_gene: TRBV20-1; j_gene: TRBJ2-7; abundance: NA; CDR3aa: CSARGWGLAGVRYEQYF; CDR3nt: TGCAGTGCTAGAGGCTGGGGACTAGCGGGAGTGCGGTACGAGCAGTACTTC
d_gene: TRBD1; v_gene: TRBV11-2; j_gene: TRBJ2-2; abundance: once; CDR3aa: CASSRFRRTGNTGELFF; CDR3nt: TGTGCCAGCAGCCGATTCCGGAGGACAGGGAACACCGGGGAGCTGTTTTTT
d_gene: NA; v_gene: TRBV6-1; j_gene: TRBJ2-1; abundance: NA; CDR3aa: CASTKGVDITKEQFF; CDR3nt: TGTGCCAGCACCAAAGGTGTCGACATCACAAAGGAGCAGTTCTTC
d_gene: NA; v_gene: TRBV24-1; j_gene: TRBJ1-5; abundance: NA; CDR3aa: CATSDAMTGSNQTQHF; CDR3nt: TGTGCCACCAGTGACGCCATGACAGGTAGCAATCAGACCCAGCATTTT
d_gene: NA; v_gene: TRBV7-2; j_gene: TRBJ2-3; abundance: many; CDR3aa: CASSVEDTQYF; CDR3nt: TGTGCCAGCAGCGTCGAGGATACGCAGTATTTT
d_gene: TRBD2; v_gene: TRBV4-1; j_gene: TRBJ2-2; abundance: many; CDR3aa: CASSRISGRAGELFF; CDR3nt: TGCGCCAGCAGCCGCATAAGCGGGAGAGCCGGGGAGCTGTTTTTT
d_gene: NA; v_gene: TRBV9; j_gene: TRBJ2-3; abundance: many; CDR3aa: CASSVGERDTQYF; CDR3nt: TGTGCCAGCAGCGTAGGGGAGCGGGATACGCAGTATTTT
d_gene: NA; v_gene: TRBV19; j_gene: TRBJ2-7; abundance: NA; CDR3aa: CDTAVGYYEQYF; CDR3nt: TGTGACACAGCGGTGGGTTACTACGAGCAGTACTTC
d_gene: NA; v_gene: TRBV4-3; j_gene: TRBJ2-7; abundance: few; CDR3aa: CASSRDFGSGAHEQCF; CDR3nt: NA
d_gene: TRBD2; v_gene: TRBV5-1; j_gene: TRBJ2-1; abundance: many; CDR3aa: CASSLGLAGYDNEQFF; CDR3nt: TGCGCCAGCAGCTTGGGACTAGCGGGATATGACAATGAGCAGTTCTTC
d_gene: NA; v_gene: TRBV19; j_gene: TRBJ1-4; abundance: NA; CDR3aa: CASSIDGRGRLSTNEKLFF; CDR3nt: TGTGCCAGTAGTATCGACGGTAGGGGTCGGCTATCAACTAATGAAAAACTGTTTTTT
d_gene: NA; v_gene: TRBV20-1; j_gene: TRBJ2-1; abundance: NA; CDR3aa: CSAPCGPAGHEQFF; CDR3nt: TGCAGTGCTCCGTGTGGTCCCGCTGGACACGAGCAGTTCTTC
d_gene: TRBD2; v_gene: TRBV5-4; j_gene: TRBJ2-1; abundance: NA; CDR3aa: CASSITSGRVNEQFF; CDR3nt: TGTGCCAGCAGCATTACTAGCGGGAGGGTTAATGAGCAGTTCTTC
d_gene: TRBD2; v_gene: TRBV7-7; j_gene: TRBJ2-5; abundance: NA; CDR3aa: CASSWAGVVETQYF; CDR3nt: TGTGCTAGCAGCTGGGCGGGAGTGGTAGAGACCCAGTACTTC
d_gene: NA; v_gene: TRBV5-1; j_gene: TRBJ2-7; abundance: many; CDR3aa: CASSLERTAQDGQYF; CDR3nt: TGCGCCAGCAGCTTGGAAAGGACGGCCCAGGATGGGCAGTACTTC
d_gene: TRBD1; v_gene: TRBV6-1; j_gene: TRBJ1-1; abundance: many; CDR3aa: CASSGQGQGVTEAFF; CDR3nt: TGTGCCAGCAGTGGGCAGGGACAGGGAGTCACTGAAGCTTTCTTT
d_gene: NA; v_gene: TRBV5-5; j_gene: TRBJ1-4; abundance: many; CDR3aa: CASSLVGQPGGREKLFF; CDR3nt: TGTGCCAGCAGCTTGGTAGGGCAGCCCGGCGGTCGCGAAAAACTGTTTTTT
d_gene: NA; v_gene: TRBV15; j_gene: TRBJ2-2; abundance: NA; CDR3aa: CATIRGVIGELFF; CDR3nt: TGTGCCACCATCAGAGGGGTGATCGGGGAGCTGTTTTTT
d_gene: NA; v_gene: TRBV7-8; j_gene: TRBJ2-3; abundance: many; CDR3aa: CASSRRRGITDTQYF; CDR3nt: TGTGCCAGCAGCCGCAGAAGGGGTATCACAGATACGCAGTATTTT
d_gene: NA; v_gene: TRBV30; j_gene: TRBJ2-7; abundance: many; CDR3aa: CAWSVLETGSYEQYF; CDR3nt: TGTGCCTGGAGTGTACTGGAGACAGGTTCCTACGAGCAGTACTTC
d_gene: TRBD1; v_gene: TRBV24-1; j_gene: TRBJ2-3; abundance: many; CDR3aa: CATSDSRRTGDYTQYF; CDR3nt: TGTGCCACCAGTGATTCGCGGCGGACAGGGGATTATACGCAGTATTTT